Following are 32 T cell receptor beta chains from one sample sequenced in a study of blood T cell repertoires in COVID-19. The protocol was immunoSEQ multiplex PCR, while the TCRdb copy is restricted to in-frame clones and leaves out a portion. The repertoire holds some 78,000 clones, with over 80% as singletons. Sequencing used peripheral blood. These receptors were taken from a man between 60 and 70 years old with active or convalescent COVID-19.

The V call is TRBV11-3, the J call TRBJ2-2, with TRBD1 as a possible D gene (5 bases). The germline V gene has CDR1 SGHNT and CDR2 YENEEA. CDR3 length: 14 residues. V lost 5 bases to trimming and J lost 6 bases, with 13 bases between them. The CDR3 nucleotides are TGTGCCAGCAGCGGGGCCCGTGAATCCGGGGAGCTGTTTTTT. As protein: CASSGARESGELFF.

This chain uses TRBV5-6 with TRBJ2-7; 8 nucleotides match TRBD1. The CDR3 is made up of 15 amino acids. Per the germline V gene, CDR1 is SGHDT and CDR2 is YYEEEE. The V gene end was trimmed by 4 bases and the J gene end by 3 bases; junction bases not matched to a gene: 9. CDR3 region: CASSPLGQGGYEQYF. CDR3 nucleotide sequence: TGTGCCAGCAGCCCTCTCGGACAGGGTGGCTACGAGCAGTACTTC. Full variable domain (remainder filled in from reference TRBV5-6 and TRBJ2-7): DAGVTQSPTHLIKTRGQQVTLRCSPKSGHDTVSWYQQALGQGPQFIFQYYEEEERQRGNFPDRFSGHQFPNYSSELNVNALLLGDSALYLCASSPLGQGGYEQYFGPGTRLTVT.

The chain links TRBV7-2 to TRBJ1-2, with D unresolved. Germline CDR1 reads SGHTA; CDR2 reads FQGNSA. CDR3 length: 13 amino acids. The ends were cut back, 5 bases at V and 7 bases at J, with 14 bases in the middle. The CDR3 nucleotides read TGTGCCAGCAGCGAAGGACGCGGGCTTGGCTACACCTTC. It yields the protein CASSEGRGLGYTF.

Only one count was recorded for this clone. The chain is built from TRBV5-1 and TRBJ2-5, with D possibly matching TRBD1 (5 bases). CDR3 size: 12 residues. Germline-derived CDR1 and CDR2 are SGHRS and YFSETQ. Trimming left V 5 bases short and J 2 bases short, with 7 bases between. CDR3 nucleotide sequence: TGCGCCAGCAGACAGGAACAAGAGACCCAGTACTTC. It encodes CASRQEQETQYF.

Here the CDR3 DNA reads TGTGCCAGCAGCAACCAGGGCTCAGGGGATACCTATGGCTACACCTTC. Its translation: CASSNQGSGDTYGYTF. This chain connects TRBV7-9 to TRBJ1-2; D may be TRBD1 (6 bases). This CDR3 spans 16 amino acids. The ends were cut back, 5 bases at V and 4 bases at J, with 20 bases in the middle. Per the germline V gene, CDR1 is SEHNR and CDR2 is FQNEAQ (reference sequence). Supplemented by reference TRBV7-9 and TRBJ1-2, the full variable domain reads DTGVSQNPRHKITKRGQNVTFRCDPISEHNRLYWYRQTLGQGPEFLTYFQNEAQLEKSRLLSDRFSAERPKGSFSTLEIQRTEQGDSAMYLCASSNQGSGDTYGYTFGSGTRLTVV.

This chain uses TRBV28 with TRBJ2-4, with D possibly matching TRBD2 (6 bases). Trimming removed 5 bases from V and 0 bases from J, with 11 bases in between. Germline V gene lookup returns CDR1 MDHEN and CDR2 SYDVKM. This CDR3 has 15 residues. The CDR3 sequence is CASSTTGVAKNIQYF. CDR3 coding DNA: TGTGCCAGCAGTACAACGGGGGTAGCCAAAAACATTCAGTACTTC.

This clone is a singleton in its sample. The chain has TRBV7-2 and TRBJ1-2; 7 bases match TRBD1. The J segment lost 8 bases and the V segment lost 4 bases, leaving 10 bases of the junction unmatched. The germline gives CDR1 SGHTA, CDR2 FQGNSA. The CDR3 runs to 14 residues. CDR3 nucleotide sequence: TGTGCCAGCAGCTCAACCACAGGGGATCCAGGCTACACCTTC. This encodes CASSSTTGDPGYTF.

In its sample, this clone was seen once. The chain has TRBV18 and TRBJ2-2; 7 nucleotides match TRBD1. Trimming took 2 bases from V and 1 from J; bases not matched to a gene: 7. Germline-derived CDR1 and CDR2 are KGHSH and LQKENI. CDR3 size: 17 residues. CDR3 coding DNA: TGTGCCAGCTCACCAGAAAGACAGGGCGGGAACACCGGGGAGCTGTTTTTT. Protein product: CASSPERQGGNTGELFF.

This chain joins TRBV5-6 and TRBJ1-6, with 10 bases aligning to TRBD1. CDR3 length: 17 residues. Germline V gives CDR1 SGHDT, CDR2 YYEEEE. After removal of 3 bases from V and 10 bases from J, the junction contained 13 bases not matched to a gene. CDR3 sequence (DNA): TGTGCCAGCAGCTCCTTCCGGACAGGGGGGGATCGGTCACCCCTCCACTTT. It is translated as CASSSFRTGGDRSPLHF.

This clone was counted many times. The chain couples TRBV9 to TRBJ1-5; TRBD1 matches at 7 bases. From germline, CDR1 is SGDLS and CDR2 YYNGEE. There are 14 residues in the CDR3. Trimming at V came to 5 bases and at J to 2 bases, leaving 4 bases not matched to a gene. CDR3 residues: CASSSQGGNQPQHF. The CDR3 nucleotides are TGTGCCAGCAGTTCTCAGGGGGGCAATCAGCCCCAGCATTTT.

This clone appeared once. V gene TRBV5-1 combines with J gene TRBJ1-2, with 11 bases matching TRBD1. Trimming at V came to 3 bases and at J to 5 bases, leaving 6 bases not matched to a gene. The CDR3 consists of 15 residues. The germline gives CDR1 SGHRS, CDR2 YFSETQ. The CDR3 DNA sequence: TGCGCCAGCAGCTCGGGACAGGGGGTTGGTTATGGCTACACCTTC. Residues: CASSSGQGVGYGYTF.

This clone was observed once. V and J are TRBV27 and TRBJ1-6; 10 nucleotides line up with TRBD1. CDR3 length: 15 residues. Germline loops: CDR1 MNHEY, CDR2 SMNVEV (reference sequence). Unmatched junction bases numbered 9, after V lost 6 bases and J lost 10 bases. CDR3 protein: CASSLTGGYGSPLHF. CDR3 sequence (DNA): TGTGCCAGCAGCCTGACAGGGGGCTACGGCTCACCCCTCCACTTT.

In this sample, this clone turned up a few times. The identical CDR3 is also encoded by other nucleotide sequences in the sample. The chain has TRBV19 and TRBJ1-2; the D gene is possibly TRBD1 (5 bases). The CDR3 consists of 14 residues. With 3 bases removed from V and 2 bases from J, the gap between germline ends came to 10 bases. Germline CDR1 and CDR2: LNHDA and SQIVND (reference sequence). In nucleotides, the CDR3 is TGTGCCAGTAGTATTCAGCAGGGAAACTATGGCTACACCTTC. Its translation: CASSIQQGNYGYTF.

The chain couples TRBV5-8 to TRBJ2-5; 14 nucleotides match TRBD2. The CDR3 has 17 amino acids. V lost 4 bases, J lost 1 base, and 6 bases stayed unmatched. The germline gives CDR1 SGHTS, CDR2 YDEGEE. The CDR3 protein is CASSPQGLAGGQETQYF. The DNA for the CDR3 is TGTGCCAGCAGCCCCCAAGGACTAGCGGGGGGCCAAGAGACCCAGTACTTC.

This clone was seen a single time. This sequence joins TRBV7-8 and TRBJ2-7, with TRBD2 identical over 9 bases. The germline V gene encodes CDR1 SGHVS and CDR2 FQNEAQ. V shed 2 bases, J shed 5 bases, and the junction held 13 bases outside the gene matches. CDR3 length: 17 amino acids. The CDR3 bases are TGTGCCAGCAGCTTAATTTTCGGACTAGCGAGAACCGACGAGCAGTACTTC. It translates to CASSLIFGLARTDEQYF.

The chain has TRBV4-3 and TRBJ2-2; D call uncertain. Trimming stripped 0 bases from V and 0 bases from J, with 8 bases between. The CDR3 spans 16 residues. Germline values: CDR1 LGHNA, CDR2 YSLEER. DNA of the CDR3: TGCGCCAGCAGCCAAGATGACTCCCCGAACACCGGGGAGCTGTTTTTT. Protein sequence: CASSQDDSPNTGELFF.

The chain links TRBV5-1 to TRBJ2-5; 8 bases are shared with TRBD1. Trimming cost V 3 bases and J 5 bases; bases outside gene matches: 6. The CDR3 runs 14 residues. The V gene's germline CDR1 is SGHRS and CDR2 YFSETQ. DNA of the CDR3: TGCGCCAGCAGCTCCTCAGGGGGCGAGGAGACCCAGTACTTC. Its protein product is CASSSSGGEETQYF.

The chain uses TRBV4-3 and TRBJ2-7, with 10 bases fitting TRBD1. This CDR3 has 15 residues. The V and J ends lost 0 bases and 7 bases, in that order; junction bases with no gene match: 6. Germline CDR1 and CDR2: LGHNA and YSLEER. CDR3 region: CASSQDRGTGEEQYF. The DNA of the CDR3 is TGCGCCAGCAGCCAAGACCGAGGGACAGGGGAAGAGCAGTACTTC.

This rearrangement joins TRBV12-3 or TRBV12-4 to TRBJ1-2; 7 bases are a match to TRBD1. With 5 bases clipped from V and 7 bases from J, the junction kept 7 bases outside the gene matches. This CDR3 is 13 amino acids long. The CDR3 sequence is CASSPTQGGGYTF. CDR3 sequence (DNA): TGTGCCAGCAGTCCTACTCAGGGGGGTGGCTACACCTTC.

This clone was found once. The chain combines TRBV7-9 with TRBJ1-5; 8 bases map to TRBD1. J was trimmed by 2 bases and V by 5 bases; bases with no gene match: 5. CDR3 length: 15 residues. Germline V lookup: CDR1 SEHNR, CDR2 FQNEAQ (reference sequence). The CDR3 loop is CASSAEGQGNQPQHF. The CDR3 DNA reads as TGTGCCAGCAGCGCAGAGGGACAGGGCAATCAGCCCCAGCATTTT.

The V call is TRBV6-2 or TRBV6-3, the J call TRBJ2-7; D is ambiguous. There are 15 residues in the CDR3. The V and J ends lost 0 bases and 0 bases respectively, with 9 bases between them. Germline CDR1 and CDR2: MNHEY and SVGEGT. CDR3 sequence reads: CASSYSGSSSYEQYF. Written as DNA, the CDR3 is TGTGCCAGCAGTTACTCGGGCAGTTCCTCCTACGAGCAGTACTTC.

The chain uses TRBV7-6 and TRBJ2-5; D perhaps matches TRBD2 (5 bases). With 6 bases removed from V and 4 bases from J, the gap between germline ends came to 18 bases. Germline V gene sequence: CDR1 SGHVS, CDR2 FNYEAQ. The CDR3 is 15 residues long. The CDR3 spells CASSPVGASGETQYF. In DNA form, the CDR3 reads TGTGCCAGCAGTCCGGTGGGAGCTTCGGGAGAGACCCAGTACTTC.

V gene TRBV30 combines with J gene TRBJ1-1; 7 positions match TRBD1. Germline V gives CDR1 GTSNPN, CDR2 SVGIG (reference sequence). The ends lost 3 bases at V and 1 base at J; junction bases unmatched: 5. This CDR3 has 14 amino acids. CDR3 protein: CAWRETGRNTEAFF. The CDR3 coding sequence is TGTGCCTGGAGGGAGACAGGGAGGAACACTGAAGCTTTCTTT.

This chain joins TRBV7-2 and TRBJ2-1, with 7 positions matching TRBD2. CDR1 and CDR2 (germline): SGHTA, FQGNSA. V lost 2 bases, J lost 6 bases, and 4 bases stayed unmatched. The CDR3 sequence is 14 residues long. The CDR3 is CASSLQLASNEQFF. The DNA of the CDR3 is TGTGCCAGCAGCTTACAACTAGCGAGCAATGAGCAGTTCTTC.

The chain combines TRBV12-3 or TRBV12-4 with TRBJ1-1; 7 nucleotides align to TRBD1. J gave up 5 bases and V 5 bases, and 5 bases lay outside the gene matches. This CDR3 spans 13 amino acids. The CDR3 region is CASSRQGVTEAFF. The CDR3 coding sequence is TGTGCCAGCAGTCGACAGGGAGTGACTGAAGCTTTCTTT.

The sample holds a few counts of this clone. J is TRBJ1-4 and V is TRBV19; 7 bases map to TRBD1. CDR3 length equals 17 residues. Germline-derived CDR1 and CDR2 are LNHDA and SQIVND (reference sequence). The junction had 10 bases not matched to a gene; V was cut back by 6 bases and J by 0 bases. CDR3 residues: CASSQIGQETTNEKLFF. CDR3 nucleotides: TGTGCCAGTAGCCAAATCGGACAGGAAACAACTAATGAAAAACTGTTTTTT.

This chain links TRBV5-1 with TRBJ2-5; D possibly corresponds to TRBD2 (6 bases). The CDR3 sequence is 12 residues long. CDR1 is SGHRS and CDR2 is YFSETQ in the germline V gene. Trimming cost V 4 bases and J 7 bases, with 11 bases left between them. CDR3 bases: TGCGCCAGCAGCCCGGACGGGGGGACCCAGTACTTC. It yields the protein CASSPDGGTQYF.

The rearrangement joins TRBV6-6 to TRBJ1-2; D uncertain. The CDR3 extends over 12 amino acids. Looked up from germline, CDR1 is MNHNY and CDR2 is SVGAGI (reference sequence). With 6 bases removed from V and 2 bases from J, the gap between germline ends came to 7 bases. In DNA, the CDR3 is TGTGCCAGCAGCCAACGGAACTATGGCTACACCTTC. It yields the protein CASSQRNYGYTF.

CDR3 in amino acids: CASSPRTGTYEQYF. The CDR3 nucleotides read TGTGCCAGCAGCCCACGGACAGGGACCTACGAGCAGTACTTC. The J gene is TRBJ2-7, the V gene TRBV27; 8 bases map to TRBD1. This CDR3 is 14 amino acids long. CDR1 MNHEY and CDR2 SMNVEV come from the germline V gene (reference sequence). Unmatched junction bases numbered 6, after V lost 6 bases and J lost 2 bases.

A single count supports this clone. The chain is built from TRBV6-5 and TRBJ1-1; tentatively, D is TRBD1 (6 bases). The CDR3 runs to 13 residues. Trimming took 2 bases from V and 7 from J, leaving 11 bases between them. The germline V gene encodes CDR1 MNHEY and CDR2 SVGAGI. CDR3 region: CASSYVTGGEAFF. DNA of the CDR3: TGTGCCAGCAGTTACGTGACAGGAGGTGAAGCTTTCTTT.

The chain uses TRBV19 and TRBJ2-3; tentatively, D is TRBD1 (6 bases). Per the germline V gene, CDR1 is LNHDA and CDR2 is SQIVND (reference sequence). The CDR3 has 14 residues. With 4 bases removed from V and 0 bases from J, the gap between germline ends came to 8 bases. For the CDR3, the DNA is TGTGCCAGTAGTAGAGGACAGAGCACAGATACGCAGTATTTT. Its protein product is CASSRGQSTDTQYF.

The chain joins TRBV3-1 (or the pseudogene TRBV3-2) to TRBJ2-1; 11 nucleotides match TRBD2. With V trimmed by 3 bases and J by 10 bases, 11 bases remained unmatched. The V gene's germline CDR1 is LGHDT and CDR2 YNNKEL (reference sequence). There are 16 residues in the CDR3. DNA of the CDR3: TGTGCCAGCAGCCAGGCCGGGACTAGCGGATCCGCGGAGCAGTTCTTC. This encodes CASSQAGTSGSAEQFF.